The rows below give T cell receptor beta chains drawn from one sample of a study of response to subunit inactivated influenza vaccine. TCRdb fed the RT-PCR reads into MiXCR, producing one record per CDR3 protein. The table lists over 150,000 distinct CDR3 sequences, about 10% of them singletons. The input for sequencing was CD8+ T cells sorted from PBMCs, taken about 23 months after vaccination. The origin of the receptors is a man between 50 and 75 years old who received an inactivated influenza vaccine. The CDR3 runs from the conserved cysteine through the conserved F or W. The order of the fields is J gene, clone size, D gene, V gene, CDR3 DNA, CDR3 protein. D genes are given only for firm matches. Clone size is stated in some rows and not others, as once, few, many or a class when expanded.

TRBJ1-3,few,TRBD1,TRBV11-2,TGTGCCAGCAGCTTGGGACAGGGAGTTTTAAACACCATATATTTT,CASSLGQGVLNTIYF
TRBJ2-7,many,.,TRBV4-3,TGCGCCAGCAGCCAACGTGTGGAATCCACCTACGAGCAGTACTTC,CASSQRVESTYEQYF
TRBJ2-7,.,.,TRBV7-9,TGTGCCAGCAGCTTAGGTCGGGGAAGGTCCTACGAGCAGTACTTC,CASSLGRGRSYEQYF
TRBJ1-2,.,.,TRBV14,TGTGCCAGCAGCCAAGTTTCGGGTTCAGACTATGGCTACACCTTC,CASSQVSGSDYGYTF
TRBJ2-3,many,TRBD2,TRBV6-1,TGTGCCAGCAATGAAGCGGGAGCTGAAGATACGCAGTATTTT,CASNEAGAEDTQYF
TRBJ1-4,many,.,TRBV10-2,TGCGCCAGCAGTGATGAGGGATTACTGTTTTTT,CASSDEGLLFF
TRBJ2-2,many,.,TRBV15,TGTGCCACCAGCAGGACAGGTCCCGGGGAGCTGTTTTTT,CATSRTGPGELFF
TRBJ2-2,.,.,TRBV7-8,TGTGCCAGCAGCTCGACCGGACCCGGGTTTTTT,CASSSTGPGFF
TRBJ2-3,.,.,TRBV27,TGTGCCAGCAGTTTAGGCGGGGTCGGCACAGATACGCAGTATTTT,CASSLGGVGTDTQYF
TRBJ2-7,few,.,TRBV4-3,TGCGCCAGCAGCCAAGTAATCGGCTCCTACGAGCAGTACTTC,CASSQVIGSYEQYF
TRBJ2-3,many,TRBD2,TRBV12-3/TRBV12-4,TGTGCCAGCAGTCCCGACGGACTAGCGGGAACCGATACGCAGTATTTT,CASSPDGLAGTDTQYF
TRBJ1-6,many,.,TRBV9,TGTGCCAGCAGTATCGGGAGCTCCTATAATTCACCCCTCCACTTT,CASSIGSSYNSPLHF
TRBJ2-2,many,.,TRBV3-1,TGTGCCAGCAGCCAAGATCTTAGGGAGAACACCGGGGAGCTGTTTTTT,CASSQDLRENTGELFF
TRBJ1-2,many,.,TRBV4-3,TGCGCCAGCAGCCAAGATAAGGCATTTGGCTATGGCTACACCTTC,CASSQDKAFGYGYTF
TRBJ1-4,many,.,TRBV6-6,TGTGCCAGCTGGGGACACGAAAAACTGTTTTTT,CASWGHEKLFF
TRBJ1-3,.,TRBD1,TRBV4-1,TGCGCCAGCAGCCGGGGACAGGCTTCTGGAAACACCATATATTTT,CASSRGQASGNTIYF
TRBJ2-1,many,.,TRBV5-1,TGCGCCAGCAGCCCTGGCGAGCGGGTGCAGTTCTTC,CASSPGERVQFF
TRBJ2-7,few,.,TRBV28,TGTGCCAGCAGTTTACCACATTCCTACGAGCAGTACTTC,CASSLPHSYEQYF
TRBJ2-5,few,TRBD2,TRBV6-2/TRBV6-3,TGTGCCAGCAGTTACTCGCTGCAATGGGGACTAGCGGGGGCTAGCCAAGAGACCCAGTACTTC,CASSYSLQWGLAGASQETQYF
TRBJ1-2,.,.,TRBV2,TGTGCCAGCAGCCCCGGGGGGGGCATTGGCTACACCTTC,CASSPGGGIGYTF
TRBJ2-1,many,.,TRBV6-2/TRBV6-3,TGTGCCAGCAGTTACTCCGGCTGGATCAATGAGCAGTTCTTC,CASSYSGWINEQFF
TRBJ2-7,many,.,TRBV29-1,TGCAGCGTTGAAGATCGCCGTAGACTCTCCTACGAGCAGTACTTC,CSVEDRRRLSYEQYF
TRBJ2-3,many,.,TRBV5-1,TGCGCCAGCAGCTTGGTAAGGGTGGACTCGAATACGCAGTATTTT,CASSLVRVDSNTQYF
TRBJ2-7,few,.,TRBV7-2,TGTGCCAGCAGCTTATACACCACTAGCTACGAGCAGTACTTC,CASSLYTTSYEQYF
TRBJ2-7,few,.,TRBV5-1,TGCGCCAGCAGCCACCGAGGTGAGACGTACGAGCAGTACTTC,CASSHRGETYEQYF
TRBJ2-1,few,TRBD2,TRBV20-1,TGCAGTGCTAGCTATACTAGCGGGACCTACAATGAGCAGTTCTTC,CSASYTSGTYNEQFF
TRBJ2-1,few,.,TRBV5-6,TGTGCCTCCAGCGGCCCCGGGTACAATGAGCAGTTCTTC,CASSGPGYNEQFF
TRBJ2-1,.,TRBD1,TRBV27,TGTGCCAGCAGCTCGTGGACAGGAGGTTACAATGAGCAGTTCTTC,CASSSWTGGYNEQFF
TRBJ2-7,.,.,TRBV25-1,TGTGCCGCTGGGGAACCGGGCTACGAGCAGTACTTC,CAAGEPGYEQYF
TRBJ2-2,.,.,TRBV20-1,TGCAGTGCTATGAGCGGGCTAATGGGGGGGGAGCTGTTTTTT,CSAMSGLMGGELFF
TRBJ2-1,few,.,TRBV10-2,TGCGCCAGCAGTGAGTCGGGAGCAGACTACAATGAGCAGTTCTTC,CASSESGADYNEQFF
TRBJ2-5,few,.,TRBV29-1,TGCAGCGTTGAACCTCGAGGGGAGGAGACCCAGTACTTC,CSVEPRGEETQYF
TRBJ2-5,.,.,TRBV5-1,TGCGCCAGCAGCTACCGGGACACCGGAGAGACCCAGTACTTC,CASSYRDTGETQYF
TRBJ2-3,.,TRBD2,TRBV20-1,TGCAGTGCTAGACAGAGCGGGAGGAGGGCAGATACGCAGTATTTT,CSARQSGRRADTQYF
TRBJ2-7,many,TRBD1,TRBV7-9,TGTGCCAGCAGCGCGGGACAGGAGGACTACGAGCAGTACTTC,CASSAGQEDYEQYF
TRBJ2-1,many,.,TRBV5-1,TGCGCCAGCAGCTGGGAACACGGGCTGTCATACAATGAGCAGTTCTTC,CASSWEHGLSYNEQFF
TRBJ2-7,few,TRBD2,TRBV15,TGTGCCACCAGCAGAGATAGCGGGGTCTCCTACGAGCGGTACTTC,CATSRDSGVSYERYF
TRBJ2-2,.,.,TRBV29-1,TGCAGCGTTGATTGGCAGAACACCGGGGAGCTGTTTTTT,CSVDWQNTGELFF
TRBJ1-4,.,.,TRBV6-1,TGTGCCAGCAGTCCAAAAGGACTGGCCGAAAAACTGTTTTTT,CASSPKGLAEKLFF
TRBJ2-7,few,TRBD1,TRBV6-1,TGTGCCAGCAGTGGCCCCAGCTCCAGGGGGTTTCCCTACGAGCAGTACTTC,CASSGPSSRGFPYEQYF
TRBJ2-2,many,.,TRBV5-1,TGCGCCAGCAGCTTGGAAAGCCTCACCGGGGAGCTGTTTTTT,CASSLESLTGELFF
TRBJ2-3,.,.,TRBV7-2,TGTGCCAGCTGGGGGAGGTTCACAGATACGCAGTATTTT,CASWGRFTDTQYF